What follows are 21 T cell receptor beta chains derived from one specimen sequenced in a study of cytomegalovirus exposure and HLA in healthy donors. The primer mix had 60 Vbeta and 13 Jbeta primers. TCRdb's copy holds only in-frame clones and misses some; the assay was immunoSEQ multiplex PCR. Of about 120,000 clones listed, over 15% are singletons. Sequencing input: PBMCs. These receptors were obtained from a female donor in good health and CMV-seropositive.

The chain is built from TRBV27 and TRBJ2-7, with D possibly matching TRBD1 (6 bases). The CDR3 has 12 amino acids. Germline V lookup: CDR1 MNHEY, CDR2 SMNVEV (reference sequence). Trimming took 2 bases from V and 4 from J, leaving 6 bases between them. CDR3 coding DNA: TGTGCCAGCAGTTTAACAGGGTACGAGCAGTACTTC. Translated: CASSLTGYEQYF.

This clone has more than one count but fewer than ten. V is TRBV2 and J is TRBJ1-2; no firm D call. Trimming shortened V by 6 bases and J by 3 bases, and 11 bases separated the two germline ends. The CDR3 contains 13 residues. The germline V gene encodes CDR1 SNHLY and CDR2 FYNNEI. This CDR3 reads CASRYDGDYGYTF. The CDR3 DNA is TGTGCCAGCAGGTACGACGGAGACTATGGCTACACCTTC.

The gene calls are TRBV5-8 and TRBJ1-1; 7 bases fit TRBD1. The ends lost 2 bases at V and 7 bases at J; junction bases unmatched: 5. The CDR3 has 13 amino acids. The germline gives CDR1 SGHTS, CDR2 YDEGEE. The CDR3 sequence is CASSFIDRVEAFF. DNA for the CDR3: TGTGCCAGCAGCTTTATCGACAGGGTTGAAGCTTTCTTT.

This clone was counted between two and nine times. The rearrangement links TRBV7-2 to TRBJ2-7, with 7 bases matching TRBD2. Germline V gives CDR1 SGHTA, CDR2 FQGNSA. The CDR3 totals 16 residues. V shed 2 bases and J 1 base; nucleotides not matched to a gene: 8. The CDR3 sequence: CASSLRPSGGSYEQYF. CDR3 sequence (DNA): TGTGCCAGCAGCTTAAGGCCTAGCGGAGGATCCTACGAGCAGTACTTC.

The chain has TRBV5-1 and TRBJ2-5; TRBD1 matches 9 bases. CDR1 is SGHRS and CDR2 is YFSETQ in the germline V gene. The CDR3 has 14 residues. The junction had 3 bases not matched to a gene; V was cut back by 2 bases and J by 4 bases. The CDR3 bases are TGCGCCAGCAGCTTAACAGGGGGCACAGAGACCCAGTACTTC. Its protein is CASSLTGGTETQYF.

This clone was counted only a few times. The CDR3 here is CASSVVAGQETQYF. The CDR3 DNA sequence: TGTGCCAGCAGCGTAGTGGCAGGCCAAGAGACCCAGTACTTC. The V and J genes are TRBV9 and TRBJ2-5; D gene ambiguous. Germline lookup yields CDR1 SGDLS and CDR2 YYNGEE. The CDR3 is made up of 14 amino acids. With 0 bases removed from V and 1 base from J, the gap between germline ends came to 7 bases. Looking up the rest from reference TRBV9 and TRBJ2-5 gives the full variable domain: DSGVTQTPKHLITATGQRVTLRCSPRSGDLSVYWYQQSLDQGLQFLIQYYNGEERAKGNILERFSAQQFPDLHSELNLSSLELGDSALYFCASSVVAGQETQYFGPGTRLLVL.

Only a few counts were recorded for this clone. The chain recombines TRBV7-2 with TRBJ1-2; D is perhaps TRBD1 (6 bases). Trimming cost V 5 bases and J 5 bases, with 12 bases left between them. CDR1 and CDR2 (germline): SGHTA, FQGNSA. The CDR3 spans 13 residues. CDR3 amino acids: CASSPVTGYGYTF. CDR3 DNA sequence: TGTGCCAGCAGCCCCGTAACAGGGTATGGCTACACCTTC.

The gene calls are TRBV11-1 and TRBJ1-1; tentatively, D is TRBD1 (5 bases). Trimming left V 5 bases short and J 0 bases short, with 19 bases between. The CDR3 consists of 17 residues. Germline values: CDR1 SGHAT, CDR2 FQDESV (reference sequence). The CDR3 sequence is CASSPRFTGFMNTEAFF. The CDR3 coding sequence is TGTGCCAGCAGCCCGAGATTCACAGGCTTTATGAACACTGAAGCTTTCTTT.

The chain joins TRBV6-1 to TRBJ2-7; 9 bases agree with TRBD1. Looked up from germline, CDR1 is MNHNS and CDR2 is SASEGT. The CDR3 is 15 residues long. With 2 bases clipped from V and 4 bases from J, the junction kept 6 bases outside the gene matches. In DNA, the CDR3 is TGTGCCAGCAGTGAACCGGGACAGGGTATGTACGAGCAGTACTTC. Protein sequence: CASSEPGQGMYEQYF.

This clone has just a few counts. The rearrangement joins TRBV7-9 to TRBJ1-1, with D maybe TRBD1 (6 bases). Trimming cost V 5 bases and J 11 bases, with 24 bases left between them. CDR1 and CDR2 (germline): SEHNR, FQNEAQ (reference sequence). The CDR3 has 15 amino acids. The CDR3 DNA sequence: TGTGCCAGCAGCCCACGCCCTATCCGGGAGGGGGAGGCTTTCTTT. Its translation: CASSPRPIREGEAFF.

In its sample, this clone was seen a few times. The V and J genes are TRBV5-8 and TRBJ2-3; 11 positions match TRBD2. CDR1 is SGHTS, CDR2 YDEGEE, per germline. After removal of 6 bases from V and 5 bases from J, the junction contained 17 bases not matched to a gene. This CDR3 spans 18 amino acids. The CDR3 region is CASTKVDYSGGAGDTQYF. The CDR3 DNA reads TGTGCCAGCACCAAGGTTGATTATAGCGGGGGGGCCGGAGATACGCAGTATTTT.

This clone was seen a few times. The chain links TRBV2 to TRBJ2-7, with TRBD1 as a possible D gene (6 bases). Germline V gene sequence: CDR1 SNHLY, CDR2 FYNNEI. Trimming pared 6 bases from V and 3 bases from J, leaving 12 bases between. This CDR3 has 13 amino acids. CDR3 sequence (DNA): TGTGCCAGCAGGGACAGCCTTCTCTACGAGCAGTACTTC. This sequence encodes CASRDSLLYEQYF.

This clone has just a few counts. The chain has TRBV5-1 and TRBJ1-1; D is perhaps TRBD1 (5 bases). The CDR3 runs 14 residues. From germline, CDR1 is SGHRS and CDR2 YFSETQ. Trimming removed 0 bases from V and 1 base from J, with 7 bases in between. CDR3 nucleotides: TGCGCCAGCAGCTTGGGACAGACGAACACTGAAGCTTTCTTT. It specifies CASSLGQTNTEAFF.

This clone was seen more than once but under ten times. The chain carries TRBV4-2 and TRBJ1-4; unclear D gene. The V gene's germline CDR1 is LGHNA and CDR2 YNFKEQ. This CDR3 is 13 amino acids long. The V end lost 1 base, the J end lost 6 bases, and 6 bases lay between the germline ends. CDR3 DNA sequence: TGTGCCAGCAGCCAAGGGCACGATGAAAAACTGTTTTTT. It translates to CASSQGHDEKLFF.

This sequence joins TRBV6-5 and TRBJ2-1; TRBD2 might be the D (5 bases). The CDR3 totals 15 residues. Germline V CDR1 and CDR2: MNHEY, SVGAGI. Trimming cost V 2 bases and J 2 bases, with 10 bases left between them. This chain's CDR3 is CASSYRRATYNEQFF. The DNA for the CDR3 is TGTGCCAGCAGTTACCGGCGGGCCACCTACAATGAGCAGTTCTTC.

This clone has just a few counts. The chain is built from TRBV7-2 and TRBJ1-6; unclear D gene. This CDR3 region has 17 residues. CDR1 and CDR2 from the germline V gene are SGHTA and FQGNSA. The V gene lost 2 bases and the J gene lost 9 bases, with 20 bases spanning the gap. DNA of the CDR3: TGTGCCAGCAGCTTATTTTATGGCGGGCCAGGTCTTTCACCCCTCCACTTT. It is translated as CASSLFYGGPGLSPLHF.

This clone was seen a handful of times. The rearrangement joins TRBV25-1 to TRBJ2-1; D call uncertain. The CDR3 consists of 14 residues. Looked up from germline, CDR1 is MGHDK and CDR2 is SYGVNS. Trimming stripped 1 base from V and 8 bases from J, with 12 bases between. The CDR3 bases are TGTGCCAGCAGTGAATCCACCGAGCGAGATGAGCAGTTCTTC. Its protein is CASSESTERDEQFF.

V gene TRBV7-2 combines with J gene TRBJ2-5; 10 bases map to TRBD2. CDR1 and CDR2 (germline): SGHTA, FQGNSA. Unmatched junction bases numbered 10, after V lost 5 bases and J lost 4 bases. The CDR3 loop spans 16 amino acids. The CDR3 loop is CASSPKRGGRAETQYF. In DNA, the CDR3 is TGTGCCAGCAGCCCTAAGCGGGGGGGCCGAGCAGAGACCCAGTACTTC.

The V and J genes are TRBV5-4 and TRBJ2-3; 10 nucleotides match TRBD2. Germline values: CDR1 SGHNT, CDR2 YYREEE (reference sequence). Trimming cost V 0 bases and J 0 bases; bases outside gene matches: 7. This CDR3 has 18 residues. Here the CDR3 reads CASSLGTSTSGSTDTQYF. The CDR3 bases are TGTGCCAGCAGCTTGGGGACCTCGACTAGCGGGAGCACAGATACGCAGTATTTT.

This clone was counted a few times. J is TRBJ2-7 and V is TRBV6-5, with 9 bases aligning to TRBD1. J lost 3 bases, V lost 3 bases, and 6 bases had no gene match. This CDR3 spans 15 amino acids. The germline V gene encodes CDR1 MNHEY and CDR2 SVGAGI. The CDR3 bases are TGTGCCAGCAGTTATCAACAGGGGGCAGGCTACGAGCAGTACTTC. Protein: CASSYQQGAGYEQYF.

This chain uses TRBV4-1 with TRBJ1-4, with D perhaps TRBD1 (5 bases). CDR1 and CDR2 from the germline V gene are MGHRA and YSYEKL. With 1 base removed from V and 8 bases from J, the gap between germline ends came to 14 bases. This CDR3 comprises 15 residues. The CDR3 loop reads CASSQAGQRGEKLFF. The DNA for the CDR3 is TGCGCCAGCAGCCAAGCTGGGCAACGGGGGGAAAAACTGTTTTTT.